This T cell receptor beta chain was captured in a study of blood T cell repertoires in COVID-19. Overall study: The samples span acute and convalescent COVID-19 from the United States, Italy and Spain. Sources were T cells, B-cell-depleted T cells, or PBMCs; the material itself was cDNA or gDNA.

Recruited during active infection, patients (from Seattle) were subsequently followed longitudinally. In regard to this clone: This CDR3 is also generated by other DNA sequences in the sample.

Method: immunoSEQ multiplex PCR; TCRdb's copy keeps in-frame clones and lacks some. The data hold 400,000 to 450,000 clones, with approximately 90% observed a single time. Germline lookup yields CDR1 SGHNT and CDR2 YYREEE (reference sequence). The CDR3 is made up of 14 amino acids. V was shortened by 2 bases and J by 5 bases, with 11 bases between the two germline ends. The source of this sequence is a woman aged 45-59 years with COVID-19, enrolled during active disease. The specimen was peripheral blood. The chain uses TRBV5-4 and TRBJ1-5; tentatively, D is TRBD1 (6 bases). The CDR3 nucleotides are TGTGCCAGCAGCTTACAGGGCGTGGATCAGCCCCAGCATTTT. It codes for CASSLQGVDQPQHF.